This T cell receptor beta chain was sequenced in a study of beta chain features in type 1 diabetes (dated by TCRdb to the late 2010s). Turning to the overall study: Mean age, gender distribution, total cell number and subset yield did not differ between patients and healthy donors. Naive and central memory subsets were obtained from all 30 or so donors, but regulatory and stem cell-like memory subsets were isolated from only 8 patients and roughly 8 healthy donors. In the study, TCRB repertoires of sorted circulating CD4+ T cell subsets from recently diagnosed type 1 diabetes patients were compared with those of matched healthy donors. A total of around 110,000,000 sorted cells were examined across all samples, and a strong correlation was observed between cell number per subset and RNA yield. Here is what the overall study found, with its caveats: PCR might favor shorter templates, but patient and control samples were amplified and corrected together, so any skew would affect both groups equally. Naive, central memory and regulatory TCRB repertoires appeared to be more similar among patients than among healthy donors. Because cDNA rather than genomic DNA was sequenced, highly expressing activated cells could have been over-represented, although no difference in activation and CD3 levels was found between groups. HLA sub-analyses involved small numbers of individuals, so any influence of HLA type on TCRB rearrangement remained unresolved. At VDJ recombination sites, type 1 diabetes patients had fewer insertions and more deleted nucleotides, which implies abnormalities in thymic rearrangement. Type 1 diabetes patients showed a moderate but significant shortening of TCRB CDR3 length in all four CD4+ subsets.

As concerns this clone: The clone's antigen remains unknown. It has no much larger one-base neighbor in the sample; base qualities were not kept.

A single peripheral blood draw of approximately 100 mL on average was collected from each donor into heparinised tubes. A BD FACSAria II was used to sort naive, central memory, regulatory and stem cell-like memory CD4+ T cells with a panel that included CD45RO, CCR7, CD25, CD127, CD95 and CD27. Every sorted population had a purity above 95%. PBMCs were isolated immediately by Lymphoprep density gradient centrifugation and stained directly without culture. To minimize batch effects, samples were stained and sorted in pairs, one healthy donor with one patient per experiment. As encoded in the germline V gene, CDR1 is SQVTM while CDR2 is ANQGSEA. V loses 7 bases at its end and J loses 4 bases; junction bases beyond the gene matches: 7. From cysteine to phenylalanine, the CDR3 is 13 amino acids long. Only the CDR3 DNA stays, 39 bases, in frame from base 1. All of the isolated RNA was reverse transcribed with the High Capacity cDNA Reverse Transcription Kit, so expressed TCRB transcripts were sequenced. Deep immunoSEQ sequencing was performed on naive, central memory and regulatory T cell samples, with an average of roughly 3.3 million total reads per sample. After sorted cells were lysed in RLT buffer, RNA was extracted with DNase-treated RNeasy Micro or Mini kits, with the choice depending on cell number. Each cell subset was processed separately to prevent cross-contamination, with patient and healthy donor samples processed together. The immunoSEQ multiplex PCR was used to amplify TCRB sequences from cDNA, generating 87-bp fragments that spanned the CDR3 region. The amplicons were sequenced using the Illumina HiSeq platform. Per the authors' processing: PCR bias was computationally corrected using synthetic template baselines, reads within Hamming distance 2 were collapsed, and singletons that could not be merged were discarded. Reads were aligned against IMGT so that V, D and J genes, CDR3 length and insertions or deletions at six rearrangement sites could be assigned. Within each subset, clonotype counts were normalized to sorted cell number, after which true diversity and Gini coefficients were computed with the tcR R package. Repertoire sharing was quantified using the overlap coefficient calculated on TCRB nucleotide sequences. Out-of-frame TCRB sequences from naive cells were analyzed as a proxy for the pre-selection repertoire. TCRdb took this table from immuneACCESS and kept in-frame rearrangements with V and J called. Such tables lack part of the clones; where checked against another copy, unresolved V genes explain under half of the gap, and the rest is unexplained. V and J calls and clone size are those listed in that table; D and trimming were worked out from the DNA. Counted in this sample were 200,000 to 300,000 clones; under 70% of them appeared once. The top ten clones comprise around 0.05% of the sample.

This receptor was taken from a man aged 30-40 years in good health. The sample consisted of naive CD4+ T cells from blood. The sample's cell subset or site, from its label and the paper: true naive CD4+ T cells. The chain is assembled from TRBV29-1 and TRBJ1-2; 9 middle bases align to TRBD1. CDR3 sequence: CSAGTGNLYGYTF. At the DNA level, the sequence is TGCAGCGCAGGGACAGGGAATCTCTATGGCTACACCTTC.